This T cell receptor beta chain appears in the sequencing data of a study of T cells in Graves' hyperthyroidism and ophthalmopathy. Study at large: Prior to any treatment, at the point of initial diagnosis, peripheral blood was collected.

This clonotype has a handful of counts. This CDR3 region has 16 residues. The germline CDR1 and CDR2 sequences are SEHNR and FQNEAQ (reference sequence). After removal of 5 bases from V and 6 bases from J, the junction contained 13 bases not matched to a gene. Fresh peripheral blood, 10 ml, yielded the PBMCs. Amplified regions were TCR beta CDR3 sequences from RNA transcripts. The HTBI set primed first-round TCR CDR3 RT-PCR. TCRdb itself ran the multiplex PCR reads through MiXCR, one entry per CDR3 protein. The sample holds 480,000 or so distinct CDR3 sequences, approximately 14% seen once. This clonotype originated in a woman younger than 30 with Graves' hyperthyroidism. Source material: blood. The V gene is TRBV7-9, the J gene TRBJ1-5; 7 positions match TRBD1. CDR3 sequence (DNA): TGTGCCAGCAGCCCCCCGGGAGGGGGCGCGGCTCAGCCCCAGCATTTT. Encoded protein: CASSPPGGGAAQPQHF.